The next 29 T cell receptor beta chains were all read from a single sample in a study of blood T cell repertoires in COVID-19 (dated by TCRdb to about 2020). To prepare the library, the immunoSEQ multiplex PCR assay was applied. TCRdb took this table from immuneACCESS and kept in-frame rearrangements with V and J called. Such tables lack part of the clones; where checked against another copy, unresolved V genes explain under half of the gap, and the rest is unexplained. Within this sample are roughly 220,000 clones, with approximately 84% of them counted one time only. The ten most abundant clones make up 3% to 3.5% of the sample. Specimen: peripheral blood. These receptors originate from a woman aged 25-40 years who had recovered from COVID-19.

The chain combines TRBV4-1 with TRBJ2-3; 12 bases align to TRBD2. With 6 bases clipped from V and 2 bases from J, the junction kept 15 bases outside the gene matches. Looked up from germline, CDR1 is MGHRA and CDR2 is YSYEKL. This CDR3 is built from 19 residues. Here the CDR3 DNA reads TGCGCCAGCAGGCCAAGAGTGACTAGCGGGAGTGGGAACACAGATACGCAGTATTTT. It yields the protein CASRPRVTSGSGNTDTQYF.

The DNA of the CDR3 is TGTGCCAGCAGTTTAACGGGAGGGCCGGTCCGTGAGCAGTTCTTC. Translated: CASSLTGGPVREQFF. The chain is built from TRBV28 and TRBJ2-1; 8 bases align to TRBD2. Unmatched junction bases numbered 9, after V lost 2 bases and J lost 9 bases. This CDR3 is 15 amino acids long. CDR1 is MDHEN and CDR2 is SYDVKM in the germline V gene. The variable domain in full, with the rest retrieved from reference TRBV28 and TRBJ2-1, is DVKVTQSSRYLVKRTGEKVFLECVQDMDHENMFWYRQDPGLGLRLIYFSYDVKMKEKGDIPEGYSVSREKKERFSLILESASTNQTSMYLCASSLTGGPVREQFFGPGTRLTVL.

This clone has just one count. CDR3 sequence: CASNSGVSNQPQHF. The DNA of the CDR3 is TGTGCCAGCAATTCAGGGGTAAGCAATCAGCCCCAGCATTTT. This rearrangement joins TRBV4-2 to TRBJ1-5; perhaps TRBD1 as D (6 bases). Per the germline V gene, CDR1 is LGHNA and CDR2 is YNFKEQ. CDR3 length: 14 residues. V dropped 7 bases and J dropped 1 base, with 11 bases sitting between them.

This CDR3 is CASSLDRDEQYF. The CDR3 nucleotides are TGCGCCAGCAGCTTGGACAGGGACGAGCAGTACTTC. The V gene is TRBV5-1, the J gene TRBJ2-7; a weak D match, TRBD1 (6 bases). The CDR3 spans 12 residues. Trimming cost V 0 bases and J 5 bases, with 6 bases left between them. The germline V gene has CDR1 SGHRS and CDR2 YFSETQ. The full variable domain, in which reference TRBV5-1 and TRBJ2-7 provide the parts outside the CDR3, is KAGVTQTPRYLIKTRGQQVTLSCSPISGHRSVSWYQQTPGQGLQFLFEYFSETQRNKGNFPGRFSGRQFSNSRSEMNVSTLELGDSALYLCASSLDRDEQYFGPGTRLTVT.

This sequence joins TRBV7-9 and TRBJ1-1, with 9 bases matching TRBD1. With V trimmed by 2 bases and J by 3 bases, 4 bases remained unmatched. CDR1 is SEHNR and CDR2 is FQNEAQ in the germline V gene (reference sequence). The CDR3 is made up of 15 amino acids. This CDR3 reads CASSLTGGTDTEAFF. In DNA, the CDR3 is TGTGCCAGCAGCTTAACAGGGGGCACGGACACTGAAGCTTTCTTT.

This clone is medium-sized in the sample. The rearrangement uses TRBV7-3 and TRBJ1-1; the D gene is possibly TRBD1 (6 bases). V lost 4 bases to trimming and J lost 1 base, with 10 bases between them. This CDR3 spans 14 amino acids. Germline V gives CDR1 SGHTA, CDR2 FQGTGA. The CDR3 loop reads CASSSDSGNTEAFF. For the CDR3, the DNA is TGTGCCAGCAGCTCGGACAGCGGGAACACTGAAGCTTTCTTT.

The genes are TRBV18 and TRBJ1-2; D might be TRBD1 (5 bases). Trimming took 3 bases from V and 8 from J, leaving 10 bases between them. This CDR3 is 12 amino acids long. CDR1 and CDR2 (germline): KGHSH, LQKENI. The CDR3 is CASSPRGDGYTF. CDR3 nucleotide sequence: TGTGCCAGCTCACCGCGGGGGGACGGCTACACCTTC. The entire variable domain, with the rest obtained from reference TRBV18 and TRBJ1-2, is as follows: NAGVMQNPRHLVRRRGQEARLRCSPMKGHSHVYWYRQLPEEGLKFMVYLQKENIIDESGMPKERFSAEFPKEGPSILRIQQVVRGDSAAYFCASSPRGDGYTFGSGTRLTVV.

The chain couples TRBV7-6 to TRBJ1-5; 11 bases map to TRBD1. J was trimmed by 1 base and V by 5 bases; bases with no gene match: 7. The CDR3 contains 17 residues. In germline, CDR1 is SGHVS, CDR2 FNYEAQ. This CDR3 is CASSRGQGARSNQPQHF. CDR3 sequence (DNA): TGTGCCAGCAGCCGCGGACAGGGGGCGAGGAGCAATCAGCCCCAGCATTTT.

The genes are TRBV6-5 and TRBJ2-7, with D perhaps matching TRBD2 (6 bases). Trimming shortened V by 5 bases and J by 0 bases, and 14 bases separated the two germline ends. The CDR3 contains 15 residues. Germline lookup yields CDR1 MNHEY and CDR2 SVGAGI. The chain's CDR3 is CASSTGTHLSYEQYF. The CDR3 nucleotides are TGTGCCAGCAGTACCGGGACTCACCTCTCCTACGAGCAGTACTTC.

The chain employs TRBV4-1 and TRBJ1-2; 10 bases are shared with TRBD1. CDR3 size: 16 residues. Germline values: CDR1 MGHRA, CDR2 YSYEKL. J gave up 2 bases and V 1 base, and 4 bases lay outside the gene matches. This CDR3 reads CASSQVGQGLNYGYTF. For the CDR3, the DNA is TGCGCCAGCAGCCAAGTGGGACAGGGGCTGAACTATGGCTACACCTTC.

V and J are TRBV7-3 and TRBJ2-5; a weak D match, TRBD1 (5 bases). Trimming shortened V by 0 bases and J by 5 bases, and 7 bases separated the two germline ends. CDR3 length equals 13 residues. CDR1 and CDR2 (germline): SGHTA, FQGTGA. The CDR3 loop is CASSLTGAETQYF. The CDR3 coding sequence is TGTGCCAGCAGCTTAACAGGGGCCGAGACCCAGTACTTC.

This chain connects TRBV4-1 to TRBJ2-1; 8 bases are a match to TRBD2. The ends lost 0 bases at V and 4 bases at J; junction bases unmatched: 5. Germline V gives CDR1 MGHRA, CDR2 YSYEKL. This CDR3 is built from 16 residues. Written as DNA, the CDR3 is TGCGCCAGCAGCCAAGAGGGAACTAGCGGTTACAATGAGCAGTTCTTC. It translates to CASSQEGTSGYNEQFF.

The chain uses TRBV7-8 and TRBJ2-2; 7 nucleotides line up with TRBD1. The CDR3 has 15 amino acids. Germline V gene data show CDR1 as SGHVS and CDR2 as FQNEAQ. The ends lost 5 bases at V and 4 bases at J; junction bases unmatched: 7. The CDR3 protein is CASSRDRESTGELFF. CDR3 nucleotides: TGTGCCAGCAGCCGAGACAGGGAAAGCACCGGGGAGCTGTTTTTT. The full variable domain, in which reference TRBV7-8 and TRBJ2-2 provide the parts outside the CDR3, is GAGVSQSPRYKVAKRGQDVALRCDPISGHVSLFWYQQALGQGPEFLTYFQNEAQLDKSGLPSDRFFAERPEGSVSTLKIQRTQQEDSAVYLCASSRDRESTGELFFGEGSRLTVL.

The V gene is TRBV3-1 (or the pseudogene TRBV3-2), the J gene TRBJ2-6; 16 bases fit TRBD2. CDR3 length: 17 residues. The V gene end was trimmed by 4 bases and the J gene end by 4 bases; junction bases not matched to a gene: 1. Germline assignment: CDR1 LGHDT and CDR2 YNNKEL (reference sequence). The CDR3 is CASSPGLAGGGANVLTF. For the CDR3, the DNA is TGTGCCAGCAGCCCGGGACTAGCGGGAGGGGGGGCCAACGTCCTGACTTTC.

This clone was seen only a few times. The chain employs TRBV6-5 and TRBJ2-2, with D possibly being TRBD1 (6 bases). Germline CDR1 MNHEY, CDR2 SVGAGI. The CDR3 loop spans 15 amino acids. Between the trimmed V and J ends, which lost 7 bases and 6 bases, there was a span of 18 bases. The CDR3 reads CASITRSRGPGELFF. CDR3 in DNA: TGTGCCAGCATAACCCGATCCAGGGGACCCGGGGAGCTGTTTTTT.

The table lists this clone with a few counts. This chain uses TRBV30 with TRBJ1-2; D remains ambiguous. V dropped 3 bases and J dropped 4 bases, with 6 bases sitting between them. This CDR3 region has 11 residues. Per germline, CDR1 GTSNPN and CDR2 SVGIG (reference sequence). CDR3 residues: CAWSPGYGYTF. CDR3 nucleotides: TGTGCCTGGAGCCCAGGCTATGGCTACACCTTC.

The chain links TRBV30 to TRBJ1-4, with 9 bases identical to TRBD1. This CDR3 contains 17 residues. Germline assignment: CDR1 GTSNPN and CDR2 SVGIG (reference sequence). V trimming: 0 bases; J trimming: 3 bases; junction bases outside the gene matches: 8. CDR3 residues: CAWSVNYRGPANEKLFF. The CDR3 bases are TGTGCCTGGAGTGTAAATTACAGGGGGCCAGCTAATGAAAAACTGTTTTTT.

The chain combines TRBV5-4 with TRBJ2-7; 10 bases are a match to TRBD1. V lost 3 bases to trimming and J lost 6 bases; unmatched junction nucleotides: 3. The CDR3 has 13 amino acids. CDR1 is SGHNT, CDR2 YYREEE, per germline (reference sequence). The CDR3 DNA follows: TGTGCCAGCAGCTCCGGGACAGGGGCCGAGCAGTACTTC. Its translation: CASSSGTGAEQYF.

V and J are TRBV27 and TRBJ2-1; TRBD1 matches at 7 bases. The CDR3 covers 14 residues. The germline CDR1 and CDR2 sequences are MNHEY and SMNVEV (reference sequence). V was clipped by 4 bases and J by 1 base; unmatched bases: 1. The CDR3 coding sequence is TGTGCCAGCAGTTACAGGGGATCCTACAATGAGCAGTTCTTC. It specifies CASSYRGSYNEQFF.

V usage is TRBV6-5 and J usage is TRBJ2-7, with D unresolved. V was trimmed by 5 bases and J by 1 base, leaving 6 bases between them. In germline, CDR1 is MNHEY, CDR2 SVGAGI. The CDR3 is 12 residues long. The CDR3 loop reads CASSPTSYEQYF. CDR3 in DNA: TGTGCCAGCAGTCCAACTTCCTACGAGCAGTACTTC.

The CDR3 nucleotides read TGTGCCAGCAGCTTACTAAGCCTCGGAAACACCATATATTTT. Translated, it gives CASSLLSLGNTIYF. The chain joins TRBV7-2 to TRBJ1-3; D gene unclear. Trimming took off 2 bases at V and 4 bases at J, with 9 bases between the two ends. The V gene's germline CDR1 is SGHTA and CDR2 FQGNSA. The CDR3 is 14 amino acids. Drawing the rest from reference TRBV7-2 and TRBJ1-3, the complete variable domain is GAGVSQSPSNKVTEKGKDVELRCDPISGHTALYWYRQSLGQGLEFLIYFQGNSAPDKSGLPSDRFSAERTGGSVSTLTIQRTQQEDSAVYLCASSLLSLGNTIYFGEGSWLTVV.

This clone was seen a single time. This CDR3 reads CASTPEREVWNEQFF. The CDR3 region has the DNA TGTGCCAGCACCCCTGAGCGGGAGGTCTGGAATGAGCAGTTCTTC. The chain joins TRBV6-2 or TRBV6-3 to TRBJ2-1, with 9 positions matching TRBD2. With V trimmed by 7 bases and J by 7 bases, 11 bases remained unmatched. Germline loops: CDR1 MNHEY, CDR2 SVGEGT. The CDR3 length is 15 residues.

This clone was counted a few times. The J gene is TRBJ1-1, the V gene TRBV6-6; D perhaps matches TRBD1 (5 bases). With 2 bases removed from V and 3 bases from J, the gap between germline ends came to 7 bases. Germline values: CDR1 MNHNY, CDR2 SVGAGI (reference sequence). The CDR3 runs to 13 residues. The CDR3 is CASSYGRDTEAFF. In DNA, the CDR3 is TGTGCCAGCAGTTACGGCAGGGACACTGAAGCTTTCTTT.

The rearrangement links TRBV3-1 (or the pseudogene TRBV3-2) to TRBJ2-1; 7 nucleotides align to TRBD1. The CDR3 spans 15 residues. Germline V gives CDR1 LGHDT, CDR2 YNNKEL (reference sequence). Unmatched junction bases numbered 6, after V lost 4 bases and J lost 3 bases. DNA of the CDR3: TGTGCCAGCAGCCCGGGACAGCACCTCTACAATGAGCAGTTCTTC. It yields the protein CASSPGQHLYNEQFF.

V and J are TRBV30 and TRBJ1-5; perhaps TRBD1 as D (6 bases). Germline CDR1 and CDR2: GTSNPN and SVGIG (reference sequence). This CDR3 contains 13 residues. The ends were cut back, 0 bases at V and 5 bases at J, with 8 bases in the middle. The CDR3 region is CAWSVTGYQPQHF. CDR3 coding DNA: TGTGCCTGGAGTGTAACAGGGTATCAGCCCCAGCATTTT.

V usage is TRBV7-2 and J usage is TRBJ1-2; TRBD1 is a possible D gene (5 bases). CDR1 is SGHTA and CDR2 is FQGNSA in the germline V gene. V lost 5 bases and J lost 2, with 9 bases in between. The CDR3 extends over 13 amino acids. CDR3 in amino acids: CASSVDSNYGYTF. In DNA form, the CDR3 reads TGTGCCAGCAGCGTCGACAGCAACTATGGCTACACCTTC.

The chain couples TRBV5-1 to TRBJ2-7; 10 positions match TRBD1. The germline CDR1 and CDR2 sequences are SGHRS and YFSETQ. The CDR3 runs to 15 residues. V lost 4 bases and J lost 3; bases outside the gene matches: 7. CDR3 region: CASSQTGGFFYEQYF. The CDR3 DNA is TGCGCCAGCAGCCAGACAGGGGGCTTTTTCTACGAGCAGTACTTC.

The J gene is TRBJ2-7, the V gene TRBV10-1, with D possibly TRBD2 on 6 matching bases. This CDR3 contains 15 residues. Germline assignment: CDR1 WNHNN and CDR2 SYGVQD (reference sequence). The ends were cut back, 8 bases at V and 7 bases at J, with 24 bases in the middle. The CDR3 is CASRISPGLPLEQYF. For the CDR3, the DNA is TGCGCCAGCCGTATCTCTCCGGGACTCCCATTGGAGCAGTACTTC.

The chain joins TRBV19 to TRBJ2-7; TRBD2 agrees at 11 bases. Per the germline V gene, CDR1 is LNHDA and CDR2 is SQIVND (reference sequence). The CDR3 sequence is 17 residues long. Trimming at V came to 6 bases and at J to 3 bases, leaving 13 bases not matched to a gene. The CDR3: CASRPGLAVDPFYEQYF. As DNA, the CDR3 is TGTGCCAGTAGGCCGGGACTAGCGGTTGACCCCTTCTACGAGCAGTACTTC.